The rows below give T cell receptor beta chains drawn from one sample of a study of identifying expanded T cells in peripheral blood. Some clones are missing from TCRdb's copy, which holds only in-frame ones; the method was immunoSEQ multiplex PCR. Among approximately 100,000 clones, roughly 91% were seen once, and the ten largest hold 16%. Sequenced: blood. These receptors all come from a person between 18 and 75 years old in good health. The CDR3 runs from the conserved cysteine through the conserved F or W. Each record gives: V gene, D gene, J gene, clone size, CDR3 protein, CDR3 DNA. A D gene is named only where the DNA matches it firmly. The size entry is marked missing in some rows and otherwise reads once, few, many or a size class.

v_gene: TRBV7-9; d_gene: -; j_gene: TRBJ1-5; abundance: -; CDR3aa: CASSLRVPNQPQHF; CDR3nt: TGTGCCAGCAGCTTACGGGTGCCCAATCAGCCCCAGCATTTT
v_gene: TRBV4-3; d_gene: TRBD1; j_gene: TRBJ2-3; abundance: -; CDR3aa: CASSLQDREAQYF; CDR3nt: TGCGCCAGCAGCCTACAGGACAGGGAGGCGCAGTATTTT
v_gene: TRBV10-1; d_gene: -; j_gene: TRBJ1-5; abundance: few; CDR3aa: CASSETENQPQHF; CDR3nt: TGCGCCAGCAGTGAGACGGAGAATCAGCCCCAGCATTTT
v_gene: TRBV28; d_gene: TRBD1; j_gene: TRBJ1-1; abundance: -; CDR3aa: CARSFTTGGRTEAFF; CDR3nt: TGTGCCCGCAGTTTTACCACAGGGGGAAGGACTGAAGCTTTCTTT
v_gene: TRBV2; d_gene: -; j_gene: TRBJ2-5; abundance: -; CDR3aa: CASNLLQGGETQYF; CDR3nt: TGTGCCAGCAACCTACTACAGGGCGGAGAGACCCAGTACTTC
v_gene: TRBV7-7; d_gene: -; j_gene: TRBJ1-1; abundance: -; CDR3aa: CASRDHRDSTEAFF; CDR3nt: TGTGCCAGCAGGGACCACAGGGATTCGACTGAAGCTTTCTTT
v_gene: TRBV6-5; d_gene: TRBD1; j_gene: TRBJ2-6; abundance: -; CDR3aa: CASSYSAGGVPVLTF; CDR3nt: TGTGCCAGCAGTTACTCGGCAGGGGGCGTCCCCGTCCTGACTTTC
v_gene: TRBV14; d_gene: -; j_gene: TRBJ2-3; abundance: -; CDR3aa: CASSQGVSTDTQYF; CDR3nt: TGTGCCAGCAGCCAGGGGGTTAGCACAGATACGCAGTATTTT
v_gene: TRBV5-4; d_gene: -; j_gene: TRBJ1-3; abundance: -; CDR3aa: CASSLYQGGGNTIYF; CDR3nt: TGTGCCAGCAGCTTATACCAGGGTGGTGGAAACACCATATATTTT
v_gene: TRBV4-1; d_gene: -; j_gene: TRBJ1-1; abundance: -; CDR3aa: CASSQDGGAGTEAFF; CDR3nt: TGCGCCAGCAGCCAAGATGGGGGGGCGGGCACTGAAGCTTTCTTT
v_gene: TRBV7-2; d_gene: -; j_gene: TRBJ2-3; abundance: -; CDR3aa: CASSFRTNTDTQYF; CDR3nt: TGTGCCAGCAGCTTTAGGACTAACACAGATACGCAGTATTTT
v_gene: TRBV29-1; d_gene: -; j_gene: TRBJ1-4; abundance: once; CDR3aa: CSVLGGANEKLFF; CDR3nt: TGCAGCGTTCTCGGGGGAGCCAATGAAAAACTGTTTTTT
v_gene: TRBV5-6; d_gene: -; j_gene: TRBJ2-1; abundance: once; CDR3aa: CASSYGTLGEQFF; CDR3nt: TGTGCCAGCAGCTATGGTACCCTTGGTGAGCAGTTCTTC
v_gene: TRBV7-9; d_gene: TRBD2; j_gene: TRBJ2-1; abundance: -; CDR3aa: CASSVAGGIDEQFF; CDR3nt: TGTGCCAGCAGTGTAGCGGGGGGAATTGATGAGCAGTTCTTC
v_gene: TRBV6-5; d_gene: -; j_gene: TRBJ2-7; abundance: -; CDR3aa: CAIRPAGTRSYEQYF; CDR3nt: TGTGCCATCAGGCCAGCCGGGACACGGTCCTACGAGCAGTACTTC
v_gene: TRBV30; d_gene: -; j_gene: TRBJ1-4; abundance: -; CDR3aa: CAWSSQGNEKLFF; CDR3nt: TGTGCCTGGAGTTCACAGGGAAATGAAAAACTGTTTTTT
v_gene: TRBV28; d_gene: -; j_gene: TRBJ2-7; abundance: -; CDR3aa: CASSLRGAWSGREQYF; CDR3nt: TGTGCCAGCAGTTTGCGGGGCGCTTGGTCAGGACGCGAGCAGTACTTC
v_gene: TRBV4-2; d_gene: TRBD2; j_gene: TRBJ2-3; abundance: -; CDR3aa: CASSQGGTSGGRYTDTQYF; CDR3nt: TGTGCCAGCAGCCAAGGGGGGACTAGCGGGGGACGATACACAGATACGCAGTATTTT
v_gene: TRBV7-9; d_gene: -; j_gene: TRBJ2-5; abundance: -; CDR3aa: CASSSMQTQYF; CDR3nt: TGTGCCAGCAGCTCAATGCAGACCCAGTACTTC
v_gene: TRBV6-1; d_gene: -; j_gene: TRBJ2-2; abundance: many; CDR3aa: CASSELAQPPNTGELFF; CDR3nt: TGCGCCAGCAGTGAGCTTGCACAGCCCCCGAACACCGGGGAGCTGTTTTTT
v_gene: TRBV2; d_gene: -; j_gene: TRBJ2-3; abundance: once; CDR3aa: CASRQQSTDTQYF; CDR3nt: TGTGCCAGCAGACAGCAAAGCACAGATACGCAGTATTTT
v_gene: TRBV19; d_gene: TRBD2; j_gene: TRBJ2-1; abundance: -; CDR3aa: CASRRLAGGPNNEQFF; CDR3nt: TGTGCCTCCCGTCGACTAGCGGGGGGGCCAAACAATGAGCAGTTCTTC
v_gene: TRBV7-6; d_gene: -; j_gene: TRBJ2-2; abundance: -; CDR3aa: CASSLPNTGELFF; CDR3nt: TGTGCCAGCAGCTTACCGAACACCGGGGAGCTGTTTTTT
v_gene: TRBV11-3; d_gene: TRBD2; j_gene: TRBJ2-1; abundance: -; CDR3aa: CASSLAGAGGFNEQFF; CDR3nt: TGTGCCAGCAGCTTAGCGGGAGCGGGGGGTTTCAATGAGCAGTTCTTC
v_gene: TRBV7-2; d_gene: -; j_gene: TRBJ1-2; abundance: -; CDR3aa: CASSSRDGIYGYTF; CDR3nt: TGTGCCAGCAGCTCCCGGGACGGGATCTATGGCTACACCTTC
v_gene: TRBV6-1; d_gene: -; j_gene: TRBJ1-6; abundance: -; CDR3aa: CASSVQTNSPLHF; CDR3nt: TGTGCCAGCAGTGTACAGACCAATTCACCCCTCCACTTT
v_gene: TRBV5-4; d_gene: -; j_gene: TRBJ2-3; abundance: few; CDR3aa: CASSLSQGSTDTQYF; CDR3nt: TGTGCCAGCAGCTTGTCGCAGGGGAGCACAGATACGCAGTATTTT
v_gene: TRBV21-1; d_gene: -; j_gene: TRBJ1-1; abundance: once; CDR3aa: CASSKERDGTENTEAFF; CDR3nt: TGTGCCAGCAGCAAAGAGCGAGACGGGACGGAGAACACTGAAGCTTTCTTT
v_gene: TRBV5-1; d_gene: -; j_gene: TRBJ1-4; abundance: -; CDR3aa: CASSLAGGSLSEKLFF; CDR3nt: TGCGCCAGCAGCTTGGCCGGGGGGAGTCTGAGTGAAAAACTGTTTTTT
v_gene: TRBV7-2; d_gene: -; j_gene: TRBJ2-7; abundance: -; CDR3aa: CASSVRWGRSYEQYF; CDR3nt: TGTGCCAGCAGCGTCCGATGGGGTCGTTCCTACGAGCAGTACTTC
v_gene: TRBV25-1; d_gene: -; j_gene: TRBJ2-2; abundance: -; CDR3aa: CASSAQGYGELFF; CDR3nt: TGTGCCAGCAGTGCGCAGGGTTACGGGGAGCTGTTTTTT
v_gene: TRBV2; d_gene: -; j_gene: TRBJ1-1; abundance: -; CDR3aa: CASRAALNTEAFF; CDR3nt: TGTGCCAGCAGAGCGGCATTGAACACTGAAGCTTTCTTT
v_gene: TRBV18; d_gene: TRBD2; j_gene: TRBJ2-7; abundance: -; CDR3aa: CASSPSAGGSEQYF; CDR3nt: TGTGCCAGCTCACCTTCAGCGGGGGGATCCGAGCAGTACTTC
v_gene: TRBV11-1; d_gene: TRBD1; j_gene: TRBJ2-7; abundance: -; CDR3aa: CASSDLQGGQYEQYF; CDR3nt: TGTGCCAGCAGCGATCTACAGGGGGGCCAATACGAGCAGTACTTC
v_gene: TRBV15; d_gene: -; j_gene: TRBJ2-7; abundance: once; CDR3aa: CATSGPSQSGAYEQYF; CDR3nt: TGTGCCACCAGCGGACCCTCCCAGTCAGGGGCCTACGAGCAGTACTTC
v_gene: TRBV5-5; d_gene: TRBD1; j_gene: TRBJ2-7; abundance: -; CDR3aa: CASSLGAGGEQYF; CDR3nt: TGTGCCAGCAGCTTGGGGGCAGGGGGCGAGCAGTACTTC
v_gene: TRBV2; d_gene: -; j_gene: TRBJ2-7; abundance: once; CDR3aa: CASSRIGVAGSNEQYF; CDR3nt: TGTGCCAGCAGTAGAATCGGGGTGGCGGGGTCTAACGAGCAGTACTTC
v_gene: TRBV18; d_gene: -; j_gene: TRBJ2-5; abundance: -; CDR3aa: CASSPLAAKETQYF; CDR3nt: TGTGCCAGCTCACCACTAGCGGCCAAAGAGACCCAGTACTTC
v_gene: TRBV28; d_gene: -; j_gene: TRBJ1-5; abundance: once; CDR3aa: CASSSPTASYSNQPQHF; CDR3nt: TGTGCCAGCAGTTCCCCGACCGCAAGCTATAGCAATCAGCCCCAGCATTTT
v_gene: TRBV18; d_gene: -; j_gene: TRBJ2-3; abundance: -; CDR3aa: CASSPPVGGRDSAQYF; CDR3nt: TGTGCCAGCTCACCGCCAGTGGGGGGGCGAGATAGTGCGCAGTATTTT
v_gene: TRBV7-2; d_gene: TRBD1; j_gene: TRBJ1-2; abundance: -; CDR3aa: CASSLAYGMGQAAKGYTF; CDR3nt: TGTGCCAGCAGCTTAGCGTACGGTATGGGACAGGCGGCGAAGGGCTACACCTTC
v_gene: TRBV4-3; d_gene: -; j_gene: TRBJ1-1; abundance: -; CDR3aa: CASSHTTNTEAFF; CDR3nt: TGCGCCAGCAGCCACACAACGAACACTGAAGCTTTCTTT
v_gene: TRBV29-1; d_gene: TRBD1; j_gene: TRBJ1-1; abundance: -; CDR3aa: CSVAKRWDREAFF; CDR3nt: TGCAGCGTTGCAAAACGTTGGGACAGGGAAGCTTTCTTT
v_gene: TRBV25-1; d_gene: TRBD1; j_gene: TRBJ1-1; abundance: once; CDR3aa: CASRDRYTEAFF; CDR3nt: TGTGCCAGCCGGGACAGATACACTGAAGCTTTCTTT
v_gene: TRBV28; d_gene: TRBD2; j_gene: TRBJ2-3; abundance: -; CDR3aa: CASSSGLAGGGGTQYF; CDR3nt: TGTGCCAGCAGTTCCGGACTAGCGGGCGGCGGCGGTACGCAGTATTTT
v_gene: TRBV10-3; d_gene: -; j_gene: TRBJ1-4; abundance: -; CDR3aa: CAISDQSNEKLFF; CDR3nt: TGTGCCATCAGTGACCAGTCGAATGAAAAACTGTTTTTT
v_gene: TRBV11-2; d_gene: TRBD1; j_gene: TRBJ2-7; abundance: -; CDR3aa: CASSLGAGQGYEQYF; CDR3nt: TGTGCCAGCAGCTTAGGGGCCGGACAGGGATACGAGCAGTACTTC
v_gene: TRBV12-1; d_gene: -; j_gene: TRBJ2-3; abundance: once; CDR3aa: CASSFWVSGGDKGNTQYF; CDR3nt: TGTGCCAGCAGCTTTTGGGTAAGCGGGGGGGATAAGGGGAATACGCAGTATTTT
v_gene: TRBV4-3; d_gene: -; j_gene: TRBJ1-2; abundance: -; CDR3aa: CASSQDRTAANYGYTF; CDR3nt: TGCGCCAGCAGCCAAGATCGCACGGCAGCTAACTATGGCTACACCTTC